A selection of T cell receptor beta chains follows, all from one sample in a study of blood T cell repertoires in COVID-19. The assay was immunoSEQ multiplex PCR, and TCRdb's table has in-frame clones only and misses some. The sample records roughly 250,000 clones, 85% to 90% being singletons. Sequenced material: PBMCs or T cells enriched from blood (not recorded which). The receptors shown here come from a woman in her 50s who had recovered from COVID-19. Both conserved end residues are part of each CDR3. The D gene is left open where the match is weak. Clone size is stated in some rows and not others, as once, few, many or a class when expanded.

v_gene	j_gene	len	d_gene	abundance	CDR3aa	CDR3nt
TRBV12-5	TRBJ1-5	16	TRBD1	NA	CASGLGTGYGNQPQHF	TGTGCTAGTGGTTTGGGGACAGGGTACGGCAATCAGCCCCAGCATTTT
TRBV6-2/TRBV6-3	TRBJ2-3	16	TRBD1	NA	CASSQIPGQGQDTQYF	TGTGCCAGCAGCCAAATACCGGGACAGGGTCAAGATACGCAGTATTTT
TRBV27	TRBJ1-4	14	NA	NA	CASSLTWGNEKLFF	TGTGCCAGCAGTTTGACCTGGGGCAATGAAAAACTGTTTTTT
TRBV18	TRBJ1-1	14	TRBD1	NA	CASSPRDRATEAFF	TGTGCCAGCTCACCACGCGACAGGGCCACTGAAGCTTTCTTT
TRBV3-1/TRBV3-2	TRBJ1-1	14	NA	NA	CASSQAGWNTEAFF	TGTGCCAGCAGCCAAGCAGGGTGGAACACTGAAGCTTTCTTT
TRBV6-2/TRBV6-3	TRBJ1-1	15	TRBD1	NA	CASSYGRQGNTEAFF	TGTGCCAGCAGTTACGGCCGACAGGGGAACACTGAAGCTTTCTTT
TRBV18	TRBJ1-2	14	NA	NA	CASSPGADYYGYTF	TGTGCCAGCTCACCAGGGGCAGACTACTATGGCTACACCTTC
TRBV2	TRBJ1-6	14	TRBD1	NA	CATGTDSYNSPLHF	TGTGCCACCGGGACAGATTCCTATAATTCACCCCTCCACTTT
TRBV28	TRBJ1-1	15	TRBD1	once	CASSFTGQVNTEAFF	TGTGCCAGCAGCTTCACCGGACAGGTGAACACTGAAGCTTTCTTT
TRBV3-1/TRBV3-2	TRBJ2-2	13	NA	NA	CASSLAGTGELFF	TGTGCCAGCAGCCTCGCGGGCACCGGGGAGCTGTTTTTT
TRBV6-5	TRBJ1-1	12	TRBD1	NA	CATKTSTGGAFF	TGTGCCACCAAAACATCGACAGGGGGAGCTTTCTTT
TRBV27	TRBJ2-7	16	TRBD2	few	CASSSPLSGGSYEQYF	TGTGCCAGCAGTTCCCCCCTTAGCGGGGGCTCCTACGAGCAGTACTTC
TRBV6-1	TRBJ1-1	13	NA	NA	CASSEVTDTEAFF	TGTGCCAGCAGTGAAGTGACAGACACTGAAGCTTTCTTT
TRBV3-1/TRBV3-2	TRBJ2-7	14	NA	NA	CASSQGLGGYEQYF	TGTGCCAGCAGCCAAGGACTAGGAGGTTACGAGCAGTACTTC
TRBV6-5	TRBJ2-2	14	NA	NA	CASKAATLAGELFF	TGTGCCAGCAAGGCAGCGACTTTGGCCGGGGAGCTGTTTTTT
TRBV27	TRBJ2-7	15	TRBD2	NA	CASSLAAGRAYEQYF	TGTGCCAGCAGTTTAGCCGCAGGGAGGGCGTACGAGCAGTACTTC
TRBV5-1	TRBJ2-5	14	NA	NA	CASGLAPGGETQYF	TGCGCGAGCGGGCTAGCGCCTGGGGGGGAGACCCAGTACTTC
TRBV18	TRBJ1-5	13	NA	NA	CASSPGRVEPQHF	TGTGCCAGCTCACCAGGGAGGGTGGAGCCCCAGCATTTT
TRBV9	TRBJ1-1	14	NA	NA	CASSVSGTLKEAFF	TGTGCCAGCAGCGTCTCCGGGACATTGAAGGAAGCTTTCTTT
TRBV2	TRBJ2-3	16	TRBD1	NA	CASSEGQGTSTDTQYF	TGTGCCAGCAGTGAGGGACAGGGGACTAGCACAGATACGCAGTATTTT
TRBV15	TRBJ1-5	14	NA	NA	CATSRIEGGQPQHF	TGTGCCACCAGCAGAATCGAAGGCGGTCAGCCCCAGCATTTT
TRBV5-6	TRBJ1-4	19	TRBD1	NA	CASSLALSDRGPTNEKLFF	TGTGCCAGCAGCTTGGCCCTGAGTGACAGGGGGCCAACTAATGAAAAACTGTTTTTT
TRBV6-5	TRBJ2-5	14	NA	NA	CASSYSVQAGTQYF	TGTGCCAGCAGTTACTCGGTCCAGGCGGGGACCCAGTACTTC
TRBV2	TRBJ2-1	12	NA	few	CASSVRYNEQFF	TGTGCCAGCAGTGTCAGGTACAATGAGCAGTTCTTC
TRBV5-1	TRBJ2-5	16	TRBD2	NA	CASSLEGTSGSETQYF	TGCGCCAGCAGCTTGGAAGGGACTAGCGGGAGTGAGACCCAGTACTTC
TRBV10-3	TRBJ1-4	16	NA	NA	CAISEPNAGFNEKLFF	TGTGCCATCAGTGAGCCGAACGCGGGTTTCAATGAAAAACTGTTTTTT
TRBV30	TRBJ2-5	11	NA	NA	CAWSARETQYF	TGTGCCTGGAGTGCACGGGAGACCCAGTACTTC
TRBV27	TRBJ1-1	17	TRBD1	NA	CASSVLGGGGASTEAFF	TGTGCCAGCAGTGTGCTCGGAGGAGGGGGCGCGAGCACTGAAGCTTTCTTT
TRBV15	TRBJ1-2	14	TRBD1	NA	CATSRGQGNYGYTF	TGTGCCACCAGCAGGGGACAGGGAAACTATGGCTACACCTTC
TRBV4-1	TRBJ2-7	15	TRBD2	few	CASSLRTSRSYEQYF	TGCGCCAGCAGCCTTAGGACTAGCCGCTCCTACGAGCAGTACTTC
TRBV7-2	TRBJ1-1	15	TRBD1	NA	CASSYTGAKNTEAFF	TGTGCCAGCAGCTATACAGGGGCGAAGAACACTGAAGCTTTCTTT
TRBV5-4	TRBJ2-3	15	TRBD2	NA	CASSPSGRALNTQYF	TGTGCCAGCAGCCCAAGCGGGAGAGCGCTCAATACGCAGTATTTT
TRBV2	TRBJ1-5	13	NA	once	CATNLGGNQPQHF	TGTGCCACAAACCTGGGAGGAAATCAGCCCCAGCATTTT
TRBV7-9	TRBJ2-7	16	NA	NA	CASSLGSFLGVYEQYF	TGTGCCAGCAGCTTAGGGTCTTTTCTAGGGGTCTACGAGCAGTACTTC
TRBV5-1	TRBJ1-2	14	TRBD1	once	CASSTGQLNYGYTF	TGCGCCAGCAGCACGGGACAGCTTAACTATGGCTACACCTTC
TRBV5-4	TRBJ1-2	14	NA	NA	CASSFTGIDYGYTF	TGTGCCAGCAGCTTTACAGGGATTGACTATGGCTACACCTTC
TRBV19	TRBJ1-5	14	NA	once	CASSTSGGPQPQHF	TGTGCCAGTAGCACGTCCGGGGGACCTCAGCCCCAGCATTTT
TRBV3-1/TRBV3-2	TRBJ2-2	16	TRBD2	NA	CASSQTSGRFTGELFF	TGTGCCAGCAGCCAGACTAGCGGGAGGTTCACCGGGGAGCTGTTTTTT
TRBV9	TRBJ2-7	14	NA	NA	CASSVQSSSYEQYF	TGTGCCAGCAGCGTACAGTCTAGCTCCTACGAGCAGTACTTC
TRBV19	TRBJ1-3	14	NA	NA	CASSIGGSGNTIYF	TGTGCCAGTAGTATTGGCGGCTCTGGAAACACCATATATTTT
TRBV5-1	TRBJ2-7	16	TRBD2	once	CASSLASTSGSYEQYF	TGCGCCAGCAGCTTGGCCTCAACTAGCGGGAGCTACGAGCAGTACTTC
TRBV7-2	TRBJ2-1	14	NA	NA	CASRLALEYNEQFF	TGTGCCAGCAGATTGGCGTTGGAGTACAATGAGCAGTTCTTC
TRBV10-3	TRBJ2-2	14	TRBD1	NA	CATSGTGDTGELFF	TGTGCCACTAGTGGGACAGGGGACACCGGGGAGCTGTTTTTT
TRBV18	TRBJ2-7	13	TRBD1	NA	CASAGQGKYEQYF	TGTGCCAGCGCTGGACAGGGGAAGTACGAGCAGTACTTC
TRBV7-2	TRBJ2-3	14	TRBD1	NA	CASSPQGVINTQYF	TGTGCCAGCAGCCCACAGGGGGTAATAAATACGCAGTATTTT
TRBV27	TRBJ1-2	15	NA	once	CASSWSHVDQGRYTF	TGTGCCAGCAGCTGGAGCCACGTCGACCAGGGTCGCTACACCTTC
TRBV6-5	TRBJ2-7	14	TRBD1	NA	CASTLGQGFYEQYF	TGTGCCAGCACTTTGGGACAGGGGTTTTACGAGCAGTACTTC
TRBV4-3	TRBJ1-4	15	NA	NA	CASSLNHERGEKLFF	TGCGCCAGCAGCCTGAACCACGAACGAGGTGAAAAACTGTTTTTT
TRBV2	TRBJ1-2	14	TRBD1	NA	CASSEEQGARGYTF	TGTGCCAGCAGTGAAGAACAGGGGGCCAGAGGCTACACCTTC
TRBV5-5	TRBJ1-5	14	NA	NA	CASSLTGTNQPQHF	TGTGCCAGCAGCTTGACAGGTACTAATCAGCCCCAGCATTTT
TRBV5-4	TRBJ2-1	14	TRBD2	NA	CASSSTSGSGEQFF	TGTGCCAGCAGCTCTACTAGCGGGAGTGGTGAGCAGTTCTTC
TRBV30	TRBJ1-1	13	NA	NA	CAWRAMVNTEAFF	TGTGCCTGGAGGGCCATGGTGAACACTGAAGCTTTCTTT
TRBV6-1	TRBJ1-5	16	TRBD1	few	CASSELQGQGYQPQHF	TGTGCCAGCAGTGAATTGCAGGGACAGGGATATCAGCCCCAGCATTTT
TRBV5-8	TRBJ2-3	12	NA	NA	CATGPRRDTQYF	TGTGCCACCGGGCCTCGGAGGGATACGCAGTATTTT
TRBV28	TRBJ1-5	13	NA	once	CASSLPRFIPQHF	TGTGCCAGCAGTTTACCGCGGTTTATACCCCAGCATTTT